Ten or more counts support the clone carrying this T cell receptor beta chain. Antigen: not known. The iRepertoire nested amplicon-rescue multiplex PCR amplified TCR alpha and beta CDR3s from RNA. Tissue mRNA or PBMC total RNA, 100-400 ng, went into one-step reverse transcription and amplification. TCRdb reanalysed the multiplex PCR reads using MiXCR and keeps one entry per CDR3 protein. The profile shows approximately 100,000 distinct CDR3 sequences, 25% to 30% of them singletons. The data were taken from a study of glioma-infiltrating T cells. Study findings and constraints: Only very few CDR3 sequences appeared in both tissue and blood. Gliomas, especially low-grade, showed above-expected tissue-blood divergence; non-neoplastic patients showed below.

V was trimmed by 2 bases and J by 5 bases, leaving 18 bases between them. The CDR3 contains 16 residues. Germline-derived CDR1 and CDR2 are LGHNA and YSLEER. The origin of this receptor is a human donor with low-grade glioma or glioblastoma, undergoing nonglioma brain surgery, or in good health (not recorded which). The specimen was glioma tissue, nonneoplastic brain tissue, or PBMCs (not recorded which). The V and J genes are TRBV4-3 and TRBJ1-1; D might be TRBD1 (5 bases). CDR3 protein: CASSQMGVARGTEAFF. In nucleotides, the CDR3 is TGCGCCAGCAGCCAAATGGGGGTGGCCCGGGGGACTGAAGCTTTCTTT.